Listed here is a single T cell receptor beta chain. Its cognate antigen is unknown. The record originates from a study of cytomegalovirus exposure and HLA in healthy donors. In the study overall: The 120 million or so unique TCR beta sequences, from about 190 million T cells, were found by an earlier analysis.

PCR amplification relied on 60 Vbeta primers (plus 13 Jbeta primers). The data were produced by immunoSEQ multiplex PCR, yet TCRdb's version contains in-frame clones alone and is incomplete. The table lists roughly 78,000 clones, about 60% of them singletons. The V gene's germline CDR1 is MNHNY and CDR2 SVGAGI (reference sequence). The CDR3 runs to 15 residues. Findings of the study overall: Excluded: some indistinguishable V segments such as TRBV6-2 and TRBV6-3. HLA-A and HLA-B allele assignments for most subjects were reportedly predicted accurately using TCR beta sequences.

The sequenced sample was PBMCs. The chain carries TRBV6-6 and TRBJ1-5, with D tentatively TRBD1 (6 bases). The source is a young man in good health and CMV-seropositive. CDR3 region: CASHGGRGGYQPQHF. The CDR3 DNA reads as TGTGCTTCGCACGGCGGCAGGGGAGGGTATCAGCCCCAGCATTTT.